The T cell receptor (beta chain) described here comes from a study of T cell changes during pregnancy in multiple sclerosis. TCRdb's copy holds only in-frame clones and misses some; the assay was immunoSEQ multiplex PCR. Here the sample spans 68,000 or so clones, 92% being singletons. The source material was peripheral blood, sampled in the second trimester of pregnancy. The sequence was obtained from a female donor in good health, enrolled as a control in a pregnancy study.

The CDR3, as DNA: TGTGCCAGCAGCGACACGGGACAGTTTAATTCACCCCTCCACTTT. This encodes CASSDTGQFNSPLHF. This sequence joins TRBV28 and TRBJ1-6; TRBD1 matches at 7 bases. Trimming took 6 bases from V and 6 from J; bases not matched to a gene: 8. The CDR3 extends over 15 amino acids. The V gene's germline CDR1 is MDHEN and CDR2 SYDVKM.